This T cell receptor (beta chain) came from a study of CD8 T cells in Susac syndrome. This CDR3 comprises 15 residues. In germline, CDR1 is PRHDT, CDR2 FYEKMQ (reference sequence). V dropped 5 bases and J dropped 6; count of bases not matched to a gene: 11. cDNA came from about 0.5 to 1 ug RNA primed by random hexamers. One entry per CDR3 protein, called by TCRdb with MiXCR from the immunoSEQ multiplex PCR reads. The sample lists about 200,000 distinct CDR3 sequences, more than 85% occurring once. This TCR derives from a human donor with multiple sclerosis. The V call is TRBV13, the J call TRBJ2-7; TRBD1 aligns across 9 bases. The sample taken for sequencing was CD8+ T cells from PBMCs. The CDR3, as DNA: TGTGCCAGCAGCCTACCGGGACAGGGTCTATCCGAGCAGTACTTC. Translated: CASSLPGQGLSEQYF.